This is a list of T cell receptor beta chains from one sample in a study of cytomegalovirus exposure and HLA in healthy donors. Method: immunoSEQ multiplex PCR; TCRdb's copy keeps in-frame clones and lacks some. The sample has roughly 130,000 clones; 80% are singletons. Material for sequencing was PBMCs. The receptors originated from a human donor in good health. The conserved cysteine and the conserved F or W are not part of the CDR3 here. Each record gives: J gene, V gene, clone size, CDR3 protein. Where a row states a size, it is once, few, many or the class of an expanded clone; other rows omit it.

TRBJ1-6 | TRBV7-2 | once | ASSPRRGTYNSPLH
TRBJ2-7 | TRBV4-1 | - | ASRITDRAYEQY
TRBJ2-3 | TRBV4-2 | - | ASSQGLSDTQY
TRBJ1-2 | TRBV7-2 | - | ASTLRWTAGSYGYT
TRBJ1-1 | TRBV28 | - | ASSLSPGVGTEAF
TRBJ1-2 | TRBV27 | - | ASSFVVGGVYGYT
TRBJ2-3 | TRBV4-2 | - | ASSQDRDTQY
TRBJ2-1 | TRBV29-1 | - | SAGVVGTEQF
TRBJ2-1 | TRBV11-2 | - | ASSQLTEQF
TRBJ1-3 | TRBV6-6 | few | ASSPLPLLSGNTIY
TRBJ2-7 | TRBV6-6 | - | ASSYSQVYEQY
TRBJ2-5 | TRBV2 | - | ASSEVPAETQY
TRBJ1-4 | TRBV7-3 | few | ASSSSSGDEKLF
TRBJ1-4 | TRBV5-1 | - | ASSLSGTGYEKLF
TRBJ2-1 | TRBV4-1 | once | ASSQSVSLEQF
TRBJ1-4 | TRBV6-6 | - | ASSSGRAGDEKLF
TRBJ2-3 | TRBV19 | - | ASSIKLGTDTQY
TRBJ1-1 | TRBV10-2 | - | ASRGGEAEAF
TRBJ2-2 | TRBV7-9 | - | ASSFAMGTLPNTGELF
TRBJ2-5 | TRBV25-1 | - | ASSDTRTGRAAQY
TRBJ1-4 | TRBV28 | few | ASNIRKGFNEKLF
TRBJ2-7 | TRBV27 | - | ASGQYYEQY
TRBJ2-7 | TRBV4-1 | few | ASSQGREYWQY
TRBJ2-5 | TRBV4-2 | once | ASSQEKLAGVLYQETQY
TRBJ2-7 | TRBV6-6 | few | ATSRTSGVEQY
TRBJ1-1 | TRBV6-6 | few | ASSSDSQPEAF
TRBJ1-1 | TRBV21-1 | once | ASSKEGGIGVTEAF
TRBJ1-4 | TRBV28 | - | ASSQGQGGKLF
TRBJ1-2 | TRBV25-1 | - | ASRDSNYGYT
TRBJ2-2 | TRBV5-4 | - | ASSLEEAGELF
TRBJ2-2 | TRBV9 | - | ASSVSGGPRELF
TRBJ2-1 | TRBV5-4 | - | ASSLERQGTGEQF
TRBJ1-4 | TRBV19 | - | ASSIWGLTNEKLF
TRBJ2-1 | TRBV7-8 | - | ASSLYWAYNEQF
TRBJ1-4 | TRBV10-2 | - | ASTSARQVSNEKLF
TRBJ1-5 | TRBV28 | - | ASSRSLQGRGQPQH
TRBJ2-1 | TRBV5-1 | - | ASSSFGTGEDNEQF
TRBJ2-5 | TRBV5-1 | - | ASSSPGAEETQY
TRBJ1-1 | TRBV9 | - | ASSVRDTGLTEAF
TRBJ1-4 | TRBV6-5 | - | ASSENPGAEKLF
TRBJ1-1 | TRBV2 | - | ASSVAGRTEAF
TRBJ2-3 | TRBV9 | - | ASSVVGVADTQY
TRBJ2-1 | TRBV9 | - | ASSVGLGGSYNEQF
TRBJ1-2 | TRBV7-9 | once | ASSPGTGTGYT
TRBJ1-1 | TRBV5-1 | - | ASSFRQGTEAF
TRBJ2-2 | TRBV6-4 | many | ASARDTDTGELF
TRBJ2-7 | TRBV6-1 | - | ASSFSRVSSYEQY
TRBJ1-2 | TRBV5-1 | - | ASRTGSYGYT
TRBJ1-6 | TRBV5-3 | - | ASSSHGSNSPLH
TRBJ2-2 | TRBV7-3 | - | ASSLSGTGELF
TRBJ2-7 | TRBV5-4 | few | ASSLNRNEQY
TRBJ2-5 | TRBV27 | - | ASSEGLPGLVSETQY